The source of this T cell receptor beta chain is a study of blood T cell repertoires in COVID-19. Study in general: T cells, B-cell-depleted T cells, or PBMCs supplied cDNA or gDNA.

Germline V CDR1 and CDR2: SGHTA, FQGNSA. CDR3 length equals 15 residues. Trimming took off 3 bases at V and 5 bases at J, with 16 bases between the two ends. Method: immunoSEQ multiplex PCR; TCRdb's copy keeps in-frame clones and lacks some. The table lists about 110,000 clones, under 75% of them singletons. The source is a woman aged 60-75 years with acute or convalescent COVID-19. The rearrangement uses TRBV7-2 and TRBJ1-2; D uncertain. The sample comprised peripheral blood. The CDR3 DNA follows: TGTGCCAGCAGCTTGGACGGAGGAACTTCGTATGGCTACACCTTC. Protein product: CASSLDGGTSYGYTF.